These T cell receptor beta chains were read from a single sample in a study of cytomegalovirus exposure and HLA in healthy donors. Data came from immunoSEQ multiplex PCR; TCRdb stores just in-frame clones and leaves some out. The table lists hundreds of thousands of clones, just over 75% of them singletons, with 0.63% in the top ten. The specimen sequenced was PBMCs. Every receptor here comes from a man aged 18 to 29 in good health and CMV-seronegative. CDR3s include the opening cysteine and the closing phenylalanine or tryptophan. A D gene is named only where the DNA matches it firmly. Part of the rows lack a size; the others show once, few, many or a class for expanded clones.

TRBD2	TRBV9	NA	16	TRBJ2-1	CASSAGTSGLYNEQFF	TGTGCCAGCAGCGCCGGGACTAGCGGGCTTTACAATGAGCAGTTCTTC
NA	TRBV27	once	13	TRBJ1-1	CASRPREDTEAFF	TGTGCCAGCAGGCCGCGGGAGGACACTGAAGCTTTCTTT
TRBD2	TRBV18	NA	16	TRBJ2-7	CASSRDLTSGSYEQYF	TGTGCCAGCTCACGCGACCTGACTAGCGGCTCCTACGAGCAGTACTTC
NA	TRBV7-9	NA	13	TRBJ2-7	CASSLGLIDEQYF	TGTGCCAGCAGCTTAGGCCTAATCGACGAGCAGTACTTC
NA	TRBV27	NA	15	TRBJ1-6	CASSQQVYYNSPLHF	TGTGCCAGCAGTCAACAGGTGTACTATAATTCACCCCTCCACTTT
TRBD1	TRBV30	few	19	TRBJ2-3	CAWSVLRGHFPGLLNTQYF	TGTGCCTGGAGTGTACTCAGGGGGCATTTCCCGGGCTTGTTGAATACGCAGTATTTT
TRBD1	TRBV6-5	few	13	TRBJ1-2	CASTPTGFYGYTF	TGTGCCAGCACCCCGACAGGGTTCTATGGCTACACCTTC
NA	TRBV7-3	NA	13	TRBJ1-1	CASSKQRNTEAFF	TGTGCCAGCAGCAAACAGAGGAACACTGAAGCTTTCTTT
NA	TRBV5-1	NA	13	TRBJ2-1	CASSFVASREQFF	TGCGCCAGCAGCTTTGTAGCGTCTCGTGAGCAGTTCTTC
TRBD2	TRBV27	NA	15	TRBJ2-7	CASSLSSGRLNEQYF	TGTGCCAGCAGTTTAAGTAGCGGGAGATTGAATGAGCAGTACTTC
NA	TRBV5-1	NA	15	TRBJ2-2	CASKYGTGTAGELFF	TGCGCCAGCAAGTATGGAACAGGCACCGCCGGGGAGCTGTTTTTT
NA	TRBV2	NA	13	TRBJ1-1	CASSTRQNTEAFF	TGTGCCAGCAGTACCCGACAGAACACTGAAGCTTTCTTT
TRBD1	TRBV19	NA	14	TRBJ1-5	CASSIGRGLQPQHF	TGTGCCAGTAGTATAGGAAGGGGGCTTCAGCCCCAGCATTTT
NA	TRBV27	NA	16	TRBJ2-3	CASSSPDSSSTDTQYF	TGTGCCAGCAGTTCCCCCGACTCTTCTAGCACAGATACGCAGTATTTT
NA	TRBV18	NA	12	TRBJ1-2	CASSRQTYGYTF	TGTGCCAGCTCACGACAGACCTATGGCTACACCTTC
TRBD1	TRBV18	NA	13	TRBJ1-1	CASSQGANTEAFF	TGTGCCAGCTCACAGGGGGCGAACACTGAAGCTTTCTTT
TRBD1	TRBV4-1	NA	13	TRBJ2-3	CASSQGRGDTQYF	TGCGCCAGCAGCCAAGGCAGGGGGGATACGCAGTATTTT
TRBD2	TRBV29-1	NA	14	TRBJ2-7	CSVASGSYSYEQYF	TGCAGCGTCGCTAGCGGGAGTTACTCCTACGAGCAGTACTTC
NA	TRBV2	NA	10	TRBJ2-3	CASSGRELLF	TGTGCCAGCAGTGGAAGAGAACTTCTTTTT
TRBD1	TRBV28	few	14	TRBJ2-2	CASVRTGNTGELFF	TGTGCCAGCGTCCGGACAGGGAACACCGGGGAGCTGTTTTTT
TRBD2	TRBV7-9	NA	17	TRBJ2-7	CSSSGGVATGSSYEQYF	TGTTCCAGCAGCGGGGGGGTCGCTACGGGGTCCTCCTACGAGCAGTACTTC